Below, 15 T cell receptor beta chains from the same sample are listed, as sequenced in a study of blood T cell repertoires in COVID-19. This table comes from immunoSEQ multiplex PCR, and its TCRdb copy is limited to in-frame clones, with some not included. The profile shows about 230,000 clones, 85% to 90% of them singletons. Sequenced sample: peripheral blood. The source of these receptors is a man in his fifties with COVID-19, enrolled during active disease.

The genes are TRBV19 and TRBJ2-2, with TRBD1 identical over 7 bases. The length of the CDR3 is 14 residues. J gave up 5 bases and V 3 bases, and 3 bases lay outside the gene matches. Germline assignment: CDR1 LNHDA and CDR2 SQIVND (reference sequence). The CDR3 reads CASSISTGTGELFF. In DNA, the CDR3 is TGTGCCAGTAGTATTTCGACAGGGACCGGGGAGCTGTTTTTT.

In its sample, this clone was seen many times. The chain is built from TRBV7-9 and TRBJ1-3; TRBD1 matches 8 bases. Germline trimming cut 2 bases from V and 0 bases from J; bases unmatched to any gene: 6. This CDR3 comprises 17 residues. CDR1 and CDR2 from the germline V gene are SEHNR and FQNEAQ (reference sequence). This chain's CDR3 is CASSLSGGSGSGNTIYF. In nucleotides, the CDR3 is TGTGCCAGCAGCTTATCAGGGGGCTCTGGCTCTGGAAACACCATATATTTT.

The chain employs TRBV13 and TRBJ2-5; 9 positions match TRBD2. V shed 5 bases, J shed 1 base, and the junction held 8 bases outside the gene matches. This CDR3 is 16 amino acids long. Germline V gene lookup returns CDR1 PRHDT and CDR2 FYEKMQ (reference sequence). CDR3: CASSTTEGLAQETQYF. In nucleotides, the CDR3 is TGTGCCAGCAGCACAACAGAGGGACTAGCCCAAGAGACCCAGTACTTC.

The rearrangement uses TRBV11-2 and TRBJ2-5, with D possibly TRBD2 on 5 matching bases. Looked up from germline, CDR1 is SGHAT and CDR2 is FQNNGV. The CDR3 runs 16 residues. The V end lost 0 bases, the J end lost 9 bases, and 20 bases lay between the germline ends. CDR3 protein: CASSLDDPADYGSQYF. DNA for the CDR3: TGTGCCAGCAGCTTAGATGATCCAGCAGACTATGGTTCCCAGTACTTC.

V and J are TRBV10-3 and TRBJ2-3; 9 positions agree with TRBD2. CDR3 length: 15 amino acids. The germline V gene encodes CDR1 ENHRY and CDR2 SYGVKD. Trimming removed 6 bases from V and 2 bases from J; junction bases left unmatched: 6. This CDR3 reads CAISQPGLATDTQYF. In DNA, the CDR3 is TGTGCCATCAGCCAGCCGGGACTAGCCACAGATACGCAGTATTTT.

The CDR3 DNA is TGTGCCAGCAGCCAGCTAGCGGGCTACGAGCAGTACTTC. This translates into CASSQLAGYEQYF. The gene calls are TRBV3-1 (or the pseudogene TRBV3-2) and TRBJ2-7; 8 bases match TRBD2. Germline loops: CDR1 LGHDT, CDR2 YNNKEL (reference sequence). This CDR3 is built from 13 residues. V lost 3 bases, J lost 3 bases, and 1 base stayed unmatched.

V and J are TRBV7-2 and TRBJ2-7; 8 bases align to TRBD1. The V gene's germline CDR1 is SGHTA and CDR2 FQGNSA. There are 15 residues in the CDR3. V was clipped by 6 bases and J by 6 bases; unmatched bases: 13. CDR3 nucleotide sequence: TGTGCCAGCAGTCTCACGGACAGGGTATCCGGCGAGCAGTACTTC. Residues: CASSLTDRVSGEQYF.

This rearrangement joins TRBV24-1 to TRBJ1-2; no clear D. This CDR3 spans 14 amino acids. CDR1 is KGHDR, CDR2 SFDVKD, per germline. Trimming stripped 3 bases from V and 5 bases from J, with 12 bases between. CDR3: CATSDRSSAYGYTF. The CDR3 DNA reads TGTGCCACCAGTGATCGATCCTCAGCGTATGGCTACACCTTC.

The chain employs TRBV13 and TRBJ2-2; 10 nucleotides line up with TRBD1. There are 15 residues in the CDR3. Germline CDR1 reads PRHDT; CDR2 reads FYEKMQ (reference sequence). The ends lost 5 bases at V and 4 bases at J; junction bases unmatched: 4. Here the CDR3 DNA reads TGTGCCAGCAGCACCCGGGACAGGGGCACCGGGGAGCTGTTTTTT. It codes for CASSTRDRGTGELFF.

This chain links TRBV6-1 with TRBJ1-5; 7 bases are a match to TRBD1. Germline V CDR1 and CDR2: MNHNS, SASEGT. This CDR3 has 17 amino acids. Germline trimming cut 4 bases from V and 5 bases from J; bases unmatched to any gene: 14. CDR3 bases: TGTGCCAGCAGTGTTGGGACAGTCCTCCACCTGGATCAGCCCCAGCATTTT. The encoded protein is CASSVGTVLHLDQPQHF.

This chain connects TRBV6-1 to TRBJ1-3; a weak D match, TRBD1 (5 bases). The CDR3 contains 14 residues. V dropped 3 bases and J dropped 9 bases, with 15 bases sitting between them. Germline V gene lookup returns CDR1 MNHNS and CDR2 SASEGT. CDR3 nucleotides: TGTGCCAGCAGTGATTTCGGAGGGGTAGGCACCATATATTTT. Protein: CASSDFGGVGTIYF.

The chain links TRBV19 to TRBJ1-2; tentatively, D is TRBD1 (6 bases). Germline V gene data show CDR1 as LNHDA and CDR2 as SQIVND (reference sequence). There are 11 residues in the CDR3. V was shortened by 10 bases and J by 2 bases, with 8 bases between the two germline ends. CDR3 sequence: CAIGQNYGYTF. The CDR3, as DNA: TGTGCCATCGGACAGAACTATGGCTACACCTTC.

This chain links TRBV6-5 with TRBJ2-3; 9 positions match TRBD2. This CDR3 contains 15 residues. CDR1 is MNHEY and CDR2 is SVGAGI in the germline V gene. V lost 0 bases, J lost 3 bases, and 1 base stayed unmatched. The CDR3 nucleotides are TGTGCCAGCAGTTACTCGACTAGCGGAACAGATACGCAGTATTTT. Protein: CASSYSTSGTDTQYF.

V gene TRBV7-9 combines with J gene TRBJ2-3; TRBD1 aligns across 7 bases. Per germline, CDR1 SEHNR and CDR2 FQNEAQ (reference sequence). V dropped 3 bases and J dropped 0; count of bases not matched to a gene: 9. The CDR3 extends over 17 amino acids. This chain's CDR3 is CASSFGQEIPSTDTQYF. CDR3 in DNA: TGTGCCAGCAGCTTTGGACAGGAGATTCCGAGCACAGATACGCAGTATTTT.

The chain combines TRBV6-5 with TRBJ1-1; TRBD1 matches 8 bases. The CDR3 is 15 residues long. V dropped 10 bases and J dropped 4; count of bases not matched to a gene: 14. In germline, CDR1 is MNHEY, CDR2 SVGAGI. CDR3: CATRGSGGAGTEAFF. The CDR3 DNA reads TGTGCCACCCGAGGATCAGGGGGCGCGGGCACTGAAGCTTTCTTT.